This T cell receptor beta chain was identified during a study of CD8 T cells in ankylosing spondylitis (dated by TCRdb to about 2017). For context, the study as a whole: To find TCR variants linked to disease, the study profiled T cell receptor beta repertoires in ankylosing spondylitis patients and healthy donors. In total, the full study cohort was made up of nearly 110 healthy donors and 25 or so ankylosing spondylitis patients. Peripheral blood was sampled, and synovial fluid was also collected from ankylosing spondylitis patients. Results the study describes overall, beyond this receptor: The disease-linked clones had a CD8+ phenotype and were found at relatively low frequencies in peripheral blood. The disease-linked clones were reported to be significantly enriched in matched synovial fluid samples from ankylosing spondylitis patients. Some motif variants had previously been reported in the synovial fluid and blood of reactive arthritis patients, which suggests shared mechanisms of disease initiation. A TCR beta motif made up of several highly homologous amino acid variants appeared to be characteristic of blood from ankylosing spondylitis patients.

The run used an Illumina HiSeq 2500. Quantitative 5'-RACE with molecular barcodes was used to prepare TCR beta libraries. Per the original workflow: To identify disease-linked TCR variants, a new computational method was used, one built on a probabilistic model of VDJ rearrangement. Through fastp at Q25 and MiXCR, TCRdb rebuilt clones from the public reads, retaining in-frame beta chains. Each CDR3 protein appears once, grouped with its most common genes and DNA. TCRdb's processing, not the authors', yielded these V and J calls. The sample table holds 150,000 to 200,000 distinct CDR3 sequences, of which roughly 20% were seen once. 4.3% of the sample belongs to the ten largest clones. Trimming at the junction amounts to 1 base on V and 6 bases on J, and the germline ends lie 7 bases apart. Per the germline V gene (reference sequence), LNHNV is the CDR1 and YYDKDF is the CDR2. Taken from cysteine to phenylalanine, the CDR3 has 14 residues. The DNA shown is the 42-base CDR3, in frame from base 1.

This clonotype has at least ten counts. Its binding antigen is unknown. No much larger clonotype is one base removed from it; base qualities were not supplied. The material sequenced was blood, either unsorted or a sorted T cell fraction (not recorded which). The V and J genes are TRBV15 and TRBJ1-6; matching of 5 bases hints at TRBD1 as the D gene. The sequence was collected from a male donor under 35 with ankylosing spondylitis or in good health (not recorded which). Donor details come from another sample of the same person, matched by shared clones. CDR3 region: CATSRVDTNSPLHF. The DNA sequence is given as TGTGCCACCAGCAGAGTGGACACTAATTCACCCCTCCACTTT.